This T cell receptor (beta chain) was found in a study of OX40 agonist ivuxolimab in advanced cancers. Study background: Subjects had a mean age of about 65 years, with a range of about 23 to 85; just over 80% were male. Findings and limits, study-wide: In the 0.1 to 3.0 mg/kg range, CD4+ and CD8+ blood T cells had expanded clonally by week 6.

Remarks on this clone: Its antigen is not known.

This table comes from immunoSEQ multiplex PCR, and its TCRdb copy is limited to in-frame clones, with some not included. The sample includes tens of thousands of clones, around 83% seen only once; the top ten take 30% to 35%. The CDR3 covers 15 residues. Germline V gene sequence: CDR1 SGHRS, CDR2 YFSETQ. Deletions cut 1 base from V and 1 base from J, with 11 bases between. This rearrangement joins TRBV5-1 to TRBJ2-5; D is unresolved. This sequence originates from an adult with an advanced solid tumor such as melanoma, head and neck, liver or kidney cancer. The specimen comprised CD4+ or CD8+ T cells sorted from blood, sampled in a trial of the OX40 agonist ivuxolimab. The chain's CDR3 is CASSLRPGPQETQYF. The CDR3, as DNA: TGCGCCAGCAGCTTGCGCCCCGGCCCCCAAGAGACCCAGTACTTC.